The clone carrying this T cell receptor beta chain was seen ten or more times. What it recognizes is unknown. These data are taken from a study of CD8+CD57+ T cells in acquired aplastic anemia. About the study: The average for DNA from sorted CD4+ and CD8+ cells was around 3.4 ug. Findings and limits, study-wide: Patients showed no significant difference from controls in CD8+ Simpson's diversity.

Template material for TCR beta VDJ and CDR3 profiling consisted of genomic DNA. TCRdb passed the reads through MiXCR, listing each CDR3 protein once. This repertoire shows roughly 170,000 distinct CDR3 sequences, 45% to 60% found once; its top ten account for 13%. Before being chosen for sequencing, patients had shown CD8+CD57+ cell expansion by flow cytometry. Patients had not yet gotten any therapy when their blood was taken for sampling. This sequence originates from a human donor with aplastic anemia. Sequenced: sorted CD4+, CD8+, or CD8+CD57+ T cells (not recorded which) from PBMCs.

CDR3 nucleotides: TGTGCCAGCAGCCACTACGGAAGGGCCGGCTACACCTTC. This encodes CASSHYGRAGYTF. This chain uses TRBV3-1 with TRBJ1-2; D gene unclear. This CDR3 is built from 13 residues. V shed 3 bases and J shed 8 bases, with 13 bases lying between them. The V gene's germline CDR1 is LGHDT and CDR2 YNNKEL (reference sequence).